This T cell receptor (beta chain) was identified in a study of blood T cell repertoires in COVID-19. Background on the study: The United States, Italy and Spain were the sources of the acute and convalescent COVID-19 samples. Sample material is recorded as cDNA or gDNA derived from T cells, B-cell-depleted T cells, or PBMCs.

Original methodology: From reference gene primer amplification, estimates of nucleated cell counts were derived. Profiling relied on immunoSEQ multiplex PCR, and the TCRdb table lists in-frame clones only, not all of them. V and J calls and clone size are those listed in that table; D and trimming were worked out from the DNA. This table has 100,000 to 150,000 clones, around 83% appearing once. CDR3 length: 13 residues. V was trimmed by 7 bases and J by 1 base, leaving 8 bases between them. Germline CDR1 is SNHLY and CDR2 is FYNNEI. This sequence was found in a woman in her forties or fifties with acute or convalescent COVID-19. The V gene is TRBV2, the J gene TRBJ2-1, with a possible D match to TRBD1 (6 bases). Specimen: peripheral blood. CDR3 region: CASKDRSYNEQFF. The CDR3 DNA reads as TGTGCCAGCAAAGACAGGTCCTACAATGAGCAGTTCTTC.